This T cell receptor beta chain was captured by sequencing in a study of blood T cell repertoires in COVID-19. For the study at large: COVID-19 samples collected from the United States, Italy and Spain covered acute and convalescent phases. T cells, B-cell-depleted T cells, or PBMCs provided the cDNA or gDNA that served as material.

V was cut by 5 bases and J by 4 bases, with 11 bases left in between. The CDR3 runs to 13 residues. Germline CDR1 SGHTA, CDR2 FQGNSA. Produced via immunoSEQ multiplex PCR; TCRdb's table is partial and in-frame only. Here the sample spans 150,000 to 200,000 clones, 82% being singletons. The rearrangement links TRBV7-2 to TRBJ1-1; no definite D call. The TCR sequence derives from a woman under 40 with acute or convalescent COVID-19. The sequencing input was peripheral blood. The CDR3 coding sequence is TGTGCCAGCAGCCCCCAGTTTGGCACTGAAGCTTTCTTT. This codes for CASSPQFGTEAFF.